A selection of T cell receptor beta chains follows, all from one sample in a study of blood T cell repertoires in COVID-19. The protocol was immunoSEQ multiplex PCR, while the TCRdb copy is restricted to in-frame clones and leaves out a portion. The table shows over 100,000 clones, with more than 85% occurring only once. Material for sequencing was peripheral blood. Receptor source: a man in his sixties with COVID-19, enrolled during active disease. The CDR3 runs from the conserved cysteine through the conserved F or W. The order of the fields is V gene, J gene, CDR3 protein.

V gene: TRBV5-5
J gene: TRBJ1-1
CDR3 protein: CASSLAQGSGAFF

V gene: TRBV5-5
J gene: TRBJ2-5
CDR3 protein: CASTDFFMAGKETQYF

V gene: TRBV6-5
J gene: TRBJ2-1
CDR3 protein: CASSTRDGGYNEQFF

V gene: TRBV9
J gene: TRBJ1-2
CDR3 protein: CASSPIRGYDMSYTF

V gene: TRBV9
J gene: TRBJ1-1
CDR3 protein: CASSPGQNLNTEAFF

V gene: TRBV6-5
J gene: TRBJ1-1
CDR3 protein: CASSNRVGVTEAFF

V gene: TRBV7-9
J gene: TRBJ2-7
CDR3 protein: CASSLSTASPYEQYF

V gene: TRBV6-6
J gene: TRBJ2-7
CDR3 protein: CASRGTSGGSYEQYF

V gene: TRBV7-9
J gene: TRBJ1-5
CDR3 protein: CASSETTGVRNQPQHF

V gene: TRBV7-2
J gene: TRBJ1-5
CDR3 protein: CASSLEAGPQHF

V gene: TRBV6-5
J gene: TRBJ1-1
CDR3 protein: CATQVDMNTEAFF

V gene: TRBV6-5
J gene: TRBJ2-7
CDR3 protein: CASRGRVSYEQYF

V gene: TRBV7-2
J gene: TRBJ1-5
CDR3 protein: CASSTEGAASGGYQPQHF

V gene: TRBV6-5
J gene: TRBJ1-5
CDR3 protein: CASKQTGVGQPQHF

V gene: TRBV6-5
J gene: TRBJ1-1
CDR3 protein: CASSYVGVDTEAFF

V gene: TRBV7-2
J gene: TRBJ1-2
CDR3 protein: CASSLARTGDGYTF

V gene: TRBV4-3
J gene: TRBJ2-1
CDR3 protein: CASSQGAINEQFF

V gene: TRBV28
J gene: TRBJ1-1
CDR3 protein: CASSLRGRTEAFF

V gene: TRBV6-1
J gene: TRBJ2-7
CDR3 protein: CASSELGGGYEQYF

V gene: TRBV9
J gene: TRBJ2-2
CDR3 protein: CASSVGWTSFTGELFF

V gene: TRBV5-8
J gene: TRBJ1-4
CDR3 protein: CASSSYDRDQNEKLFF

V gene: TRBV6-2/TRBV6-3
J gene: TRBJ1-5
CDR3 protein: CASSQQQIYSNQPQHF

V gene: TRBV3-1/TRBV3-2
J gene: TRBJ2-3
CDR3 protein: CASSQVGLGSGGSTDTQYF

V gene: TRBV19
J gene: TRBJ2-2
CDR3 protein: CASSIGGTGVTGELFF

V gene: TRBV5-4
J gene: TRBJ2-5
CDR3 protein: CASSWGDRGSLEDQYF